This T cell receptor beta chain originates from a study of regulatory T cells in long-lasting Graves disease. Time point specified: newly diagnosed GD, antithyroid drugs for less than 3 months. Construction of the TCR library relied on RNA isolated from PBMCs. Points on this clonotype: The antigen is unknown.

Combining iRepertoire HTBI primers with Arm-PCR of CDR3 regions, the authors built TCR beta libraries. A single record per CDR3 protein comes from TCRdb applying MiXCR to the multiplex PCR reads. The sample yields under 700,000 distinct CDR3 sequences, 15% to 20% seen once. Looked up from germline, CDR1 is SGHAT and CDR2 is FQNNGV. The V and J ends lost 2 bases and 1 base respectively, with 13 bases between them. The CDR3 consists of 16 residues. Whole-study results and caveats: Persistent disease was associated with favored TRBV28 usage and with favored use of TRBJ1-2 and TRBJ2-5.

The same data also contributed to another study, on T cells in Graves' hyperthyroidism and ophthalmopathy. That publication notes: Exclusion of a patient resulted from uncontrolled infection, other autoimmune disease, pregnancy or lactation.

This clonotype was sampled from a woman aged 40 to 65 with Graves disease. This sample comprised peripheral blood mononuclear cells (PBMCs), obtained at new diagnosis, from a patient treated with antithyroid drugs. The genes are TRBV11-2 and TRBJ2-3; maybe TRBD2 (7 bases). As DNA, the CDR3 is TGTGCCAGCAGCTTAATGGGGGCGGGGGGCACAGATACGCAGTATTTT. It translates to CASSLMGAGGTDTQYF.